This TCR beta chain was observed in a study of cytomegalovirus exposure and HLA in healthy donors. Findings of the study overall: Certain sequence variants were highly shared and formed a cluster, and this cluster was likely a sequencing artifact.

Vbeta (60) and Jbeta (13) primers were used in the PCR. Some clones are missing from TCRdb's copy, which holds only in-frame ones; the method was immunoSEQ multiplex PCR. The repertoire holds around 150,000 clones, with 76% as singletons. Healthy bone marrow donors made up the cohort. Unrecorded immune exposure was likely among donors, who were nominally healthy when sampled. This clone was detected only once. The antigen remains unidentified. The clonotype originates from a man in his forties in good health and CMV-seronegative. The sequenced material came from PBMCs.

This chain's CDR3 is CASSPGQGSSNQPQHF. The CDR3 DNA is TGTGCCAGCAGCCCTGGACAGGGTAGTAGCAATCAGCCCCAGCATTTT. The V and J genes are TRBV5-6 and TRBJ1-5; the match to TRBD1 covers 8 bases. The germline CDR1 and CDR2 sequences are SGHDT and YYEEEE. The CDR3 is 16 amino acids. With V trimmed by 4 bases and J by 0 bases, 6 bases remained unmatched.